This T cell receptor beta chain was obtained from a study of response to subunit inactivated influenza vaccine. Study-wide results and caveats: Every seasonal influenza vaccination brings in few new T cells, the authors suggested.

Germline V gene sequence: CDR1 MGHRA, CDR2 YSYEKL. Losses at the gene ends were 4 bases for V and 5 bases for J; bases not matched to a gene: 12. This CDR3 has 17 amino acids. In TCRdb, the RT-PCR reads were re-called with MiXCR into one record per CDR3 protein. The table includes around 500,000 distinct CDR3 sequences, about 10% detected once. For this clonotype: Antigen unknown.

This receptor was obtained from a man aged 50 to 59 who received an inactivated influenza vaccine. Sequencing used PBMCs from blood, obtained roughly 6 weeks after vaccination. The V call is TRBV4-1, the J call TRBJ2-1, with 9 bases aligning to TRBD2. The CDR3 loop is CASSRSYLAGSNNEQFF. CDR3 sequence (DNA): TGCGCCAGCAGCCGATCCTATCTAGCGGGGTCAAACAATGAGCAGTTCTTC.